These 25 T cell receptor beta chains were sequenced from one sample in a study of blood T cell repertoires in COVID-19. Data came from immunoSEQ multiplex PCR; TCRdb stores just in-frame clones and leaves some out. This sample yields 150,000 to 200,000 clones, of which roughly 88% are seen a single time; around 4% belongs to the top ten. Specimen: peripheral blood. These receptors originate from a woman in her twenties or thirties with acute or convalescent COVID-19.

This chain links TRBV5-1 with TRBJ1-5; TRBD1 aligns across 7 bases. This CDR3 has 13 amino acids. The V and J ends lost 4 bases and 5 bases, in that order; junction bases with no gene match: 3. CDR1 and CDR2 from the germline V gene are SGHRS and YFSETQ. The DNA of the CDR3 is TGCGCCAGCAGCCCCACAGGGGATCAGCCCCAGCATTTT. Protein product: CASSPTGDQPQHF.

The CDR3 DNA reads as TGTGCCAGCAGCTTGAACCGACTAGCGGTCACCGGGGAGCTGTTTTTT. This sequence encodes CASSLNRLAVTGELFF. The chain has TRBV7-9 and TRBJ2-2, with 9 bases lining up with TRBD2. This CDR3 has 16 residues. From germline, CDR1 is SEHNR and CDR2 FQNEAQ (reference sequence). Unmatched junction bases numbered 6, after V lost 3 bases and J lost 4 bases.

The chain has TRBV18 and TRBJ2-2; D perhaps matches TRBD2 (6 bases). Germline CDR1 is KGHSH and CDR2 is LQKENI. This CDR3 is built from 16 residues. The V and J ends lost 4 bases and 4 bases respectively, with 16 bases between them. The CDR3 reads CASSLYSGGSTGELFF. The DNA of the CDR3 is TGTGCCAGCTCACTATACTCCGGGGGAAGCACCGGGGAGCTGTTTTTT.

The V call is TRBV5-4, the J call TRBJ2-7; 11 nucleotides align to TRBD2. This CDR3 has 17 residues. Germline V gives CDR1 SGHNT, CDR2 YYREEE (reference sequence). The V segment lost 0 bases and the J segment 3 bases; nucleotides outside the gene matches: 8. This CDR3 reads CASSLGSGLAGRYEQYF. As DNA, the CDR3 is TGTGCCAGCAGCTTGGGTTCCGGACTAGCGGGCCGCTACGAGCAGTACTTC.

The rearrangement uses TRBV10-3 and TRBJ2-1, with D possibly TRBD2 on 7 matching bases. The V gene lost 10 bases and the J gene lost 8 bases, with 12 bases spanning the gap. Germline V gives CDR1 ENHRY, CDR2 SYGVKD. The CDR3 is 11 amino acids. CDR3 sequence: CATSGGYEQFF. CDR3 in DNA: TGTGCCACCTCGGGGGGCTATGAGCAGTTCTTC.

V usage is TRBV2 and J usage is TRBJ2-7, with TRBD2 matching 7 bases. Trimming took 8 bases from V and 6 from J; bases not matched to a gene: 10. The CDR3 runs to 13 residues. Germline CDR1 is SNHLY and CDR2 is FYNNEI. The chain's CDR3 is CASRPGGNLEQYF. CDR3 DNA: TGTGCCAGCCGGCCGGGAGGAAACCTCGAGCAGTACTTC.

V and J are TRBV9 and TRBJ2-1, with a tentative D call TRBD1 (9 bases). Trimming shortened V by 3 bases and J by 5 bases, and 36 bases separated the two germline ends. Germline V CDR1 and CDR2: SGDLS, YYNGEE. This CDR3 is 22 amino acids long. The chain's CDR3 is CASSGGQGLGTSRGYNNNEQFF. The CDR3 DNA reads TGTGCCAGCAGCGGGGGACAGGGTTTAGGGACTAGTCGAGGTTACAACAACAATGAGCAGTTCTTC.

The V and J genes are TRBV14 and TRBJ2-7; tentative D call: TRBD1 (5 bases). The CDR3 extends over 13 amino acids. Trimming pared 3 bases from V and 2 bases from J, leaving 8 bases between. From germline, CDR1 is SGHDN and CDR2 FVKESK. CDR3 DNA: TGTGCCAGCAGCCACGACAGTCCCTACGAGCAGTACTTC. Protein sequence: CASSHDSPYEQYF.

The CDR3 sequence: CASSYSGGSNEQFF. The CDR3 DNA follows: TGTGCCAGCAGTTACTCGGGCGGGAGCAATGAGCAGTTCTTC. V gene TRBV6-5 combines with J gene TRBJ2-1, with 7 nucleotides matching TRBD2. CDR1 is MNHEY and CDR2 is SVGAGI in the germline V gene. There are 14 residues in the CDR3. The trim removed 0 bases at V and 6 bases at J, leaving 2 bases unmatched.

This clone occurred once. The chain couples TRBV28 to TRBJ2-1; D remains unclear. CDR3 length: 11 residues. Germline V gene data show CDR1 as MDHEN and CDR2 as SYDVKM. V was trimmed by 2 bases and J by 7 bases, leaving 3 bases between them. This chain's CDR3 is CASSLQNEQFF. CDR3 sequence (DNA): TGTGCCAGCAGTTTACAGAATGAGCAGTTCTTC. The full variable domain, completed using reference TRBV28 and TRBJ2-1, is DVKVTQSSRYLVKRTGEKVFLECVQDMDHENMFWYRQDPGLGLRLIYFSYDVKMKEKGDIPEGYSVSREKKERFSLILESASTNQTSMYLCASSLQNEQFFGPGTRLTVL.

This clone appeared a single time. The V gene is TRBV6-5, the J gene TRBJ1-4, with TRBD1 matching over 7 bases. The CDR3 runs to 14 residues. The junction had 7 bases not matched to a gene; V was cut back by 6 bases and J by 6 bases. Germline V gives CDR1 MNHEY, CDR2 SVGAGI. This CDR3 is CASSRQGRDEKLFF. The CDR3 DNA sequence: TGTGCCAGCAGCAGACAGGGTCGAGATGAAAAACTGTTTTTT.

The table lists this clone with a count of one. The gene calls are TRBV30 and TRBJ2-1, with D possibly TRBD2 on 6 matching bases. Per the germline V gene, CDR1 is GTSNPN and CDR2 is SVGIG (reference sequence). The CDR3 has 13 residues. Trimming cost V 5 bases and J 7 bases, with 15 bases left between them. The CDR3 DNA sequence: TGTGCCTGGTCGGAGGGCCTGAGGAATGAGCAGTTCTTC. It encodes CAWSEGLRNEQFF.

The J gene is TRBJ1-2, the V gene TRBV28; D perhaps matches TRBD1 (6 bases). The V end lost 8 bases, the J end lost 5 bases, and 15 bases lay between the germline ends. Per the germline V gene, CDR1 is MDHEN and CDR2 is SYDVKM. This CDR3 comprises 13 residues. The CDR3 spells CASFTGTGYGYTF. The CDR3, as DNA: TGTGCCAGCTTTACAGGGACGGGGTATGGCTACACCTTC.

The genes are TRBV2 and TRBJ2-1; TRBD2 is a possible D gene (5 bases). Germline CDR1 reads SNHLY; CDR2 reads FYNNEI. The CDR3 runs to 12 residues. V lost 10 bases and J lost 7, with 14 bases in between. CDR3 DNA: TGTGCCACCACTCCCGGGAATAATGAGCAGTTCTTC. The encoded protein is CATTPGNNEQFF.

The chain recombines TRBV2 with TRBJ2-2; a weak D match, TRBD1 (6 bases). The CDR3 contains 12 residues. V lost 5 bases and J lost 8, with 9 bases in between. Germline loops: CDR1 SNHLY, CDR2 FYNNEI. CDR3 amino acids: CASSWGQGELFF. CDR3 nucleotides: TGTGCCAGCAGTTGGGGGCAGGGGGAGCTGTTTTTT.

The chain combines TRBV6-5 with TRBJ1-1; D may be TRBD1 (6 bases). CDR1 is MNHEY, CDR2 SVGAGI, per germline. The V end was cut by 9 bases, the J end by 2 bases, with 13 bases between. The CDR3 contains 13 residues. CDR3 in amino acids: CASVGQLNTEAFF. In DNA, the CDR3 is TGTGCCAGTGTCGGACAGCTAAACACTGAAGCTTTCTTT.

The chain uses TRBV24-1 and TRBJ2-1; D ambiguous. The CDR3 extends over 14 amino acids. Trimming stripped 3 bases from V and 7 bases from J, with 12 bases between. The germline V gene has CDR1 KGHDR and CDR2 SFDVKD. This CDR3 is CATSDLGPGNEQFF. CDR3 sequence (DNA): TGTGCCACCAGTGATCTGGGCCCTGGGAATGAGCAGTTCTTC.

The CDR3 DNA is TGTGCCAGCAGTGAAACAGGGACCACTGAAGCTTTCTTT. Its protein product is CASSETGTTEAFF. J is TRBJ1-1 and V is TRBV6-1, with D possibly TRBD1 on 6 matching bases. There are 13 residues in the CDR3. V was trimmed by 2 bases and J by 4 bases, leaving 8 bases between them. CDR1 MNHNS and CDR2 SASEGT come from the germline V gene.

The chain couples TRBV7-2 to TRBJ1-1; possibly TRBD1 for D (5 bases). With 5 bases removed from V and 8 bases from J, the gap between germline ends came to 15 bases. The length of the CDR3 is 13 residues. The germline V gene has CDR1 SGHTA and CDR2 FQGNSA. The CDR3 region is CASSAQGFLEAFF. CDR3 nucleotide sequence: TGTGCCAGCAGCGCCCAGGGTTTTCTAGAAGCTTTCTTT. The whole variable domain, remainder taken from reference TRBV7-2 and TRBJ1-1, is GAGVSQSPSNKVTEKGKDVELRCDPISGHTALYWYRQSLGQGLEFLIYFQGNSAPDKSGLPSDRFSAERTGGSVSTLTIQRTQQEDSAVYLCASSAQGFLEAFFGQGTRLTVV.

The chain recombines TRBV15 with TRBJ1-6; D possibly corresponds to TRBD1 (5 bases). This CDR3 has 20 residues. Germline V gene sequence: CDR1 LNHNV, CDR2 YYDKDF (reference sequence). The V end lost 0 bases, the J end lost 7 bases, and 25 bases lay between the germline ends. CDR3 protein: CATSRDKGIWGGDRNSPLHF. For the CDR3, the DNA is TGTGCCACCAGCAGAGACAAGGGGATTTGGGGAGGGGACCGCAATTCACCCCTCCACTTT.

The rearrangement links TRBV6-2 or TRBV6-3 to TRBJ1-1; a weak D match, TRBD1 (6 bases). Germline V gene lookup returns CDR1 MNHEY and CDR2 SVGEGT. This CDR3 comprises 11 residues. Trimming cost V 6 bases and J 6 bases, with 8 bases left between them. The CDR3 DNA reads TGTGCCAGCAGCCAGGGGTCTGAAGCTTTCTTT. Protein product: CASSQGSEAFF.

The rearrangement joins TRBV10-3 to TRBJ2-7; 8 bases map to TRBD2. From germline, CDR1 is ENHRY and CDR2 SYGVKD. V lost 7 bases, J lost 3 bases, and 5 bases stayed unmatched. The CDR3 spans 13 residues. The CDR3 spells CAITPGLVYEQYF. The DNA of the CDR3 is TGTGCCATCACCCCGGGACTAGTCTACGAGCAGTACTTC.

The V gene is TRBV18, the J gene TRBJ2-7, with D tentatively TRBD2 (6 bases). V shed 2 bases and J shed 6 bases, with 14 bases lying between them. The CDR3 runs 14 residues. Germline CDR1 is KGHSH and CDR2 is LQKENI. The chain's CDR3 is CASSPSGLTGEQYF. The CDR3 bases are TGTGCCAGCTCACCAAGCGGACTAACGGGCGAGCAGTACTTC.

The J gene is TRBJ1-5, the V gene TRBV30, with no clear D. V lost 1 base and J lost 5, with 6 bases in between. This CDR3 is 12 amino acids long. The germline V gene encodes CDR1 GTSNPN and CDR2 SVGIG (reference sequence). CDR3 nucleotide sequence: TGTGCCTGGAGTGGCGGTGATCAGCCCCAGCATTTT. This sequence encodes CAWSGGDQPQHF.

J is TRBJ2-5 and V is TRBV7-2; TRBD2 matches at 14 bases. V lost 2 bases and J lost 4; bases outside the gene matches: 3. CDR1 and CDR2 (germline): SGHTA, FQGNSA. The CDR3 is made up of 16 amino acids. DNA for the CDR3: TGTGCCAGCAGCTTACGTGGACTAGCGGGAGGAGAGACCCAGTACTTC. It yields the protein CASSLRGLAGGETQYF.